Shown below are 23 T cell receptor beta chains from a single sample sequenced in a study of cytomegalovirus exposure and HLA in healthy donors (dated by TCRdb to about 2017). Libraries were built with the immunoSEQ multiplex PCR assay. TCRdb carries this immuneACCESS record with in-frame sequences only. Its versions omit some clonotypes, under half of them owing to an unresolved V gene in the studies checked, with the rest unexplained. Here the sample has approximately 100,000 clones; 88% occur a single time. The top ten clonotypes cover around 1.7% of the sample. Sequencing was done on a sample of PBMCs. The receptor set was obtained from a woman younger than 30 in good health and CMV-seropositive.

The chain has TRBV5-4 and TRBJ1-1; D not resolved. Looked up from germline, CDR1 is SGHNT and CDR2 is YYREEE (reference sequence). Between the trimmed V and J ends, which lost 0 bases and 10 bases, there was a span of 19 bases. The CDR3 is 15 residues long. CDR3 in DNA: TGTGCCAGCAGCTTGGCAGGAGGGCAGAACAAGAGAGCTTTCTTT. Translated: CASSLAGGQNKRAFF.

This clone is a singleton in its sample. The CDR3 DNA follows: TGTGCCAGCAGCTTGGAACTAGCGGGGGGGACCGGGGAGCTGTTTTTT. This sequence encodes CASSLELAGGTGELFF. The chain uses TRBV5-6 and TRBJ2-2; 13 positions agree with TRBD2. This CDR3 comprises 16 residues. The germline CDR1 and CDR2 sequences are SGHDT and YYEEEE. V lost 0 bases and J lost 5; bases outside the gene matches: 1.

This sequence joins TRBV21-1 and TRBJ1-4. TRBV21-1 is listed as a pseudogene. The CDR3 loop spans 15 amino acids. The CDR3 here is CASSSHHLRDEKLFF. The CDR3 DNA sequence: TGTGCCAGCAGCTCACATCACTTGAGGGATGAAAAACTGTTTTTT.

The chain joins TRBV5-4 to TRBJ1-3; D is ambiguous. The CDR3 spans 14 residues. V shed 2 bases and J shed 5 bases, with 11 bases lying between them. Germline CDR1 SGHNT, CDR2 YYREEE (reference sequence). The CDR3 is CASSFHGERNTIYF. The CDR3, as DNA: TGTGCCAGCAGCTTTCACGGTGAGCGAAACACCATATATTTT.

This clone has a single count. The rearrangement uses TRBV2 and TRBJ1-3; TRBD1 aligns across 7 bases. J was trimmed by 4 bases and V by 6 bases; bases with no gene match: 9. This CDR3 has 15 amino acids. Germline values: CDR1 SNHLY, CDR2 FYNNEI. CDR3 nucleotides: TGTGCCAGCAGCCATGACAGGGATCCGGGAAACACCATATATTTT. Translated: CASSHDRDPGNTIYF.

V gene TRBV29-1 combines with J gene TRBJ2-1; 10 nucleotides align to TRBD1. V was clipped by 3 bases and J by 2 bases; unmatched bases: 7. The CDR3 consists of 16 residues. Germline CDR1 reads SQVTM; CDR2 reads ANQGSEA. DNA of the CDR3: TGCAGCGTTGACCCGGACAGGGGGTGGACCTACAATGAGCAGTTCTTC. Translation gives CSVDPDRGWTYNEQFF.

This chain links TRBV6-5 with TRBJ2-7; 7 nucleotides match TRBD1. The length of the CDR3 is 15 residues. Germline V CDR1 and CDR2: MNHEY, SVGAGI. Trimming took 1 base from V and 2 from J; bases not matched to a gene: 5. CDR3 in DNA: TGTGCCAGCAGTTACTACAGGGGCGCAACCTACGAGCAGTACTTC. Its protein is CASSYYRGATYEQYF.

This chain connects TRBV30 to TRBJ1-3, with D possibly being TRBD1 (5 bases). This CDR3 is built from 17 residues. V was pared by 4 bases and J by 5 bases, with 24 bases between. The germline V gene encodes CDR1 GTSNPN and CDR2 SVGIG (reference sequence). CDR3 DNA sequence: TGTGCCTGGAACCGGTTGGGCGGAGTGCAGGGAAGAAACACCATATATTTT. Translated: CAWNRLGGVQGRNTIYF.

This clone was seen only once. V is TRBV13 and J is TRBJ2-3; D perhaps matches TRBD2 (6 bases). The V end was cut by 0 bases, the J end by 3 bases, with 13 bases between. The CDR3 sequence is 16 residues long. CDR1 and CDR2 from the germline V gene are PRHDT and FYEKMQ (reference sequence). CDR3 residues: CASSLGRRELTDTQYF. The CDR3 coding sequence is TGTGCCAGCAGCTTAGGTAGGAGGGAACTGACAGATACGCAGTATTTT.

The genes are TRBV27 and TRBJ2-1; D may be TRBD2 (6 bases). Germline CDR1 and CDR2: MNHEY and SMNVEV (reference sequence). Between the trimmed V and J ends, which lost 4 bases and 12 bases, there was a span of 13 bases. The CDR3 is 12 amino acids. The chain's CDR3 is CASSSSGVGQFF. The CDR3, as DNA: TGTGCCAGCAGTTCCTCGGGGGTTGGGCAGTTCTTC.

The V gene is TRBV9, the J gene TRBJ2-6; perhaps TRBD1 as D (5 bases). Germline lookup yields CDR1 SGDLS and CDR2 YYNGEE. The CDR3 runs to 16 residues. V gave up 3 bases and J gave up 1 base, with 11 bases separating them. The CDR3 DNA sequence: TGTGCCAGCAGCGCCCGACAGATTTCTGGGGCCAACGTCCTGACTTTC. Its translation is CASSARQISGANVLTF.

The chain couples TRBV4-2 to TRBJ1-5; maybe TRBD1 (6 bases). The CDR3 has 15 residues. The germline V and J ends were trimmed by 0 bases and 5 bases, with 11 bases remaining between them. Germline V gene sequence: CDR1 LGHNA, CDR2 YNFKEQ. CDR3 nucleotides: TGTGCCAGCAGCCAAGAAGGGCAGGGGCATCAGCCCCAGCATTTT. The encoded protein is CASSQEGQGHQPQHF.

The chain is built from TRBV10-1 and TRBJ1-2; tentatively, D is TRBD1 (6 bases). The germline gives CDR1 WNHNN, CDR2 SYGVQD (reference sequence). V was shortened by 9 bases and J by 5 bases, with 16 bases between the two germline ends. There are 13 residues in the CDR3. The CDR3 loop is CASSQGEGYGYTF. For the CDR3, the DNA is TGCGCCAGTTCACAGGGCGAGGGGTATGGCTACACCTTC.

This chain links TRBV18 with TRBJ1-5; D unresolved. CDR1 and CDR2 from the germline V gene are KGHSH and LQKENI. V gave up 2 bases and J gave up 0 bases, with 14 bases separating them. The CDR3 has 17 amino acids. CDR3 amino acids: CASSPSPTPNSNQPQHF. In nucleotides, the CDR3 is TGTGCCAGCTCACCATCTCCCACTCCGAATAGCAATCAGCCCCAGCATTTT.

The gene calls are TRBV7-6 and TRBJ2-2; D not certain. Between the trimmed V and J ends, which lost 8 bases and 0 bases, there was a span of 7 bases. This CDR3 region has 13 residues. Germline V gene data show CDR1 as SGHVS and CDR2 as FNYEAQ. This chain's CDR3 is CASLQTNTGELFF. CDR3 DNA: TGTGCCAGCCTCCAGACGAACACCGGGGAGCTGTTTTTT. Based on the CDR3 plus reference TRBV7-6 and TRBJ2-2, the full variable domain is GAGVSQSPRYKVTKRGQDVALRCDPISGHVSLYWYRQALGQGPEFLTYFNYEAQQDKSGLPNDRFSAERPEGSISTLTIQRTEQRDSAMYRCASLQTNTGELFFGEGSRLTVL.

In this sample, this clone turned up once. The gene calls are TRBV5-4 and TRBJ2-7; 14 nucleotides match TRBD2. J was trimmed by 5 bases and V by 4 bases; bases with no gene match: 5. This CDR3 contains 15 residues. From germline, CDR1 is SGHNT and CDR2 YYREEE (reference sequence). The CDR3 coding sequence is TGTGCCAGCAGCCCCGGGACTAGCGGGGGAGACGAGCAGTACTTC. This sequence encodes CASSPGTSGGDEQYF.

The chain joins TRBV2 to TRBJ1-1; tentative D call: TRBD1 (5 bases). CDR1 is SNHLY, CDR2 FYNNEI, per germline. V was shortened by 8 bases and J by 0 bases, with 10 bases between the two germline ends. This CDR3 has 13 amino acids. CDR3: CASAKGMNTEAFF. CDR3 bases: TGTGCCAGCGCGAAGGGGATGAACACTGAAGCTTTCTTT. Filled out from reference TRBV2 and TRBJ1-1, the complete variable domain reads EPEVTQTPSHQVTQMGQEVILRCVPISNHLYFYWYRQILGQKVEFLVSFYNNEISEKSEIFDDQFSVERPDGSNFTLKIRSTKLEDSAMYFCASAKGMNTEAFFGQGTRLTVV.

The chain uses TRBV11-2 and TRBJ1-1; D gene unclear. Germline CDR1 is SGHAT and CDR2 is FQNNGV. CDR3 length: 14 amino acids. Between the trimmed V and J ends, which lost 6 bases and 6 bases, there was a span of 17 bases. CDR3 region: CASRGDTRRAEAFF. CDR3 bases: TGTGCCAGCAGGGGTGACACCCGCCGTGCTGAAGCTTTCTTT.

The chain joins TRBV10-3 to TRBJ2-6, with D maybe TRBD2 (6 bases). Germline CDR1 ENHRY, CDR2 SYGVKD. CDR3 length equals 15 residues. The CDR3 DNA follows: TGTGCAATAAGGGAGGAGGGCTCTGGGGCCAACGTCCTGACTTTC. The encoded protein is CAIREEGSGANVLTF.

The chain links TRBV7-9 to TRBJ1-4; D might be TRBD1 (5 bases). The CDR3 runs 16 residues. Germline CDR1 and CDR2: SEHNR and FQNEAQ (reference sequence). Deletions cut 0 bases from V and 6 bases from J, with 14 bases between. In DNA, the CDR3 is TGTGCCAGCAGCTTAGCGAGGCGGGACCGGGATGAAAAACTGTTTTTT. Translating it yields CASSLARRDRDEKLFF.

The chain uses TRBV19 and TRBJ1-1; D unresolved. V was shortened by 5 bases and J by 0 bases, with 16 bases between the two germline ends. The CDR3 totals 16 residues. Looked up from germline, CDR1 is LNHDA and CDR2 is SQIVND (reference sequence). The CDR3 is CASSAATLEMNTEAFF. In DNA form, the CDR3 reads TGTGCCAGTAGTGCCGCCACACTAGAGATGAACACTGAAGCTTTCTTT.

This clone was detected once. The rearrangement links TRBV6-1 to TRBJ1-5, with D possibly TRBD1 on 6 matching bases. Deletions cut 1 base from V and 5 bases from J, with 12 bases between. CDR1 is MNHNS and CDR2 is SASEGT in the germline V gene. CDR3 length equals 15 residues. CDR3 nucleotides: TGTGCCAGCAGTGAAGTCGAGGGGGATGATCAGCCCCAGCATTTT. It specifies CASSEVEGDDQPQHF.

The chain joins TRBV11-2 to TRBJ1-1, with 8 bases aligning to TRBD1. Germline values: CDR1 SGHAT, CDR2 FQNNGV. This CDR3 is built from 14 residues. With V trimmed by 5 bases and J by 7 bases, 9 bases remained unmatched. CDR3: CASSARQGRGEAFF. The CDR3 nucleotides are TGTGCCAGCAGCGCCAGACAGGGGCGGGGTGAAGCTTTCTTT. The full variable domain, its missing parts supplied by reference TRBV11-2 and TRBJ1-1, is EAGVAQSPRYKIIEKRQSVAFWCNPISGHATLYWYQQILGQGPKLLIQFQNNGVVDDSQLPKDRFSAERLKGVDSTLKIQPAKLEDSAVYLCASSARQGRGEAFFGQGTRLTVV.